This passage covers 12 T cell receptor beta chains from one sample sequenced in a study of cytomegalovirus exposure and HLA in healthy donors. The study ran its PCR with 60 Vbeta and 13 Jbeta primers. Using immunoSEQ multiplex PCR, the repertoire was profiled, and TCRdb retains in-frame clones only, with some absent. The table for this sample gives fewer than 85,000 clones. Specimen: PBMCs. These receptors originate from a woman aged 35 to 49 in good health and CMV-seropositive.

The V gene is TRBV27, the J gene TRBJ2-6, with no clear D. The CDR3 runs 15 residues. V was pared by 1 base and J by 2 bases, with 6 bases between. CDR1 and CDR2 (germline): MNHEY, SMNVEV (reference sequence). The CDR3 DNA follows: TGTGCCAGCAGTTTATTTATAACTGGGGCCAACGTCCTGACTTTC. Translation gives CASSLFITGANVLTF.

V and J are TRBV5-1 and TRBJ2-7; 7 bases agree with TRBD1. The germline CDR1 and CDR2 sequences are SGHRS and YFSETQ. Trimming cost V 4 bases and J 1 base; bases outside gene matches: 14. The CDR3 consists of 17 residues. CDR3 coding DNA: TGCGCCAGCAGCCCCCGGACAGGTTCCTTTACTTCCTACGAGCAGTACTTC. Translated, it gives CASSPRTGSFTSYEQYF. The full variable domain, completed using reference TRBV5-1 and TRBJ2-7, is KAGVTQTPRYLIKTRGQQVTLSCSPISGHRSVSWYQQTPGQGLQFLFEYFSETQRNKGNFPGRFSGRQFSNSRSEMNVSTLELGDSALYLCASSPRTGSFTSYEQYFGPGTRLTVT.

The chain recombines TRBV7-6 with TRBJ2-1; 8 nucleotides agree with TRBD2. After removal of 3 bases from V and 8 bases from J, the junction contained 12 bases not matched to a gene. The CDR3 has 16 amino acids. In germline, CDR1 is SGHVS, CDR2 FNYEAQ. The CDR3 coding sequence is TGTGCCAGCAGCTTGGGGGCGGCGGGAGGCCATGATGAGCAGTTCTTC. It encodes CASSLGAAGGHDEQFF.

The chain carries TRBV4-2 and TRBJ2-7, with 7 bases lining up with TRBD2. Germline V CDR1 and CDR2: LGHNA, YNFKEQ. This CDR3 is built from 15 residues. V shed 5 bases and J 3 bases; nucleotides not matched to a gene: 10. CDR3 in amino acids: CASSSNRGGSYEQYF. The CDR3 coding sequence is TGTGCCAGCAGCTCGAATCGTGGCGGGAGCTACGAGCAGTACTTC.

The chain joins TRBV27 to TRBJ1-1, with a weak D call TRBD1 (5 bases). V was pared by 3 bases and J by 0 bases, with 20 bases between. CDR1 and CDR2 (germline): MNHEY, SMNVEV (reference sequence). The CDR3 runs to 18 residues. The CDR3 spells CASSLRGLFKELNTEAFF. The CDR3, as DNA: TGTGCCAGCAGTTTGAGGGGACTCTTCAAAGAACTGAACACTGAAGCTTTCTTT.

V gene TRBV10-3 combines with J gene TRBJ2-2; TRBD1 is a possible D gene (7 bases). The CDR3 has 17 residues. The germline V and J ends were trimmed by 3 bases and 4 bases, with 18 bases remaining between them. Looked up from germline, CDR1 is ENHRY and CDR2 is SYGVKD. CDR3 in amino acids: CAISEGGGMTGTGELFF. In DNA, the CDR3 is TGTGCCATCAGTGAAGGGGGCGGGATGACGGGCACCGGGGAGCTGTTTTTT.

V usage is TRBV25-1 and J usage is TRBJ1-2; 9 positions match TRBD1. Germline V CDR1 and CDR2: MGHDK, SYGVNS. This CDR3 comprises 12 residues. J lost 8 bases, V lost 11 bases, and 9 bases had no gene match. The CDR3 nucleotides read TGTGCCGTAGGGGACAGGGATATAGGCTACACCTTC. Protein: CAVGDRDIGYTF.

The rearrangement joins TRBV5-1 to TRBJ2-7, with 9 bases aligning to TRBD1. The CDR3 length is 14 residues. CDR1 and CDR2 (germline): SGHRS, YFSETQ. V lost 0 bases and J lost 9; bases outside the gene matches: 7. The CDR3 coding sequence is TGCGCCAGCAGCTTGGAGAGTACAGGGGGCGGGCAGTACTTC. Translation gives CASSLESTGGGQYF.

The chain recombines TRBV2 with TRBJ2-1; D is perhaps TRBD2 (6 bases). The CDR3 loop spans 15 amino acids. Trimming cost V 10 bases and J 6 bases, with 22 bases left between them. CDR1 is SNHLY, CDR2 FYNNEI, per germline. The CDR3 DNA is TGTGCCACTTCGGGAGCCAGGACCCCAAGCAATGAGCAGTTCTTC. Encoded protein: CATSGARTPSNEQFF.

The chain's CDR3 is CAWSQLAGGPGGNEQFF. CDR3 sequence (DNA): TGTGCCTGGAGCCAACTAGCGGGAGGGCCCGGAGGGAATGAGCAGTTCTTC. The J gene is TRBJ2-1, the V gene TRBV30; 13 positions agree with TRBD2. The germline gives CDR1 GTSNPN, CDR2 SVGIG (reference sequence). The V gene end was trimmed by 3 bases and the J gene end by 7 bases; junction bases not matched to a gene: 12. The CDR3 loop spans 17 amino acids.

The chain joins TRBV7-8 to TRBJ2-3; TRBD1 matches at 11 bases. V trimming: 5 bases; J trimming: 1 base; junction bases outside the gene matches: 5. Germline V CDR1 and CDR2: SGHVS, FQNEAQ. The CDR3 loop spans 16 amino acids. CDR3 residues: CASSPWTGGGTDTQYF. The CDR3 region has the DNA TGTGCCAGCAGCCCCTGGACAGGGGGCGGCACAGATACGCAGTATTTT. Looking up the rest from reference TRBV7-8 and TRBJ2-3 gives the full variable domain: GAGVSQSPRYKVAKRGQDVALRCDPISGHVSLFWYQQALGQGPEFLTYFQNEAQLDKSGLPSDRFFAERPEGSVSTLKIQRTQQEDSAVYLCASSPWTGGGTDTQYFGPGTRLTVL.

The chain links TRBV10-3 to TRBJ2-1; D is perhaps TRBD1 (6 bases). V was cut by 5 bases and J by 4 bases, with 9 bases left in between. Looked up from germline, CDR1 is ENHRY and CDR2 is SYGVKD. This CDR3 is built from 13 residues. The CDR3, as DNA: TGTGCCATCAGTTCGGGACAATACAATGAGCAGTTCTTC. Its translation: CAISSGQYNEQFF.